Listed below are T cell receptor beta chains from one sample, sequenced in a study of cytomegalovirus exposure and HLA in healthy donors. The method was immunoSEQ multiplex PCR; TCRdb's version includes in-frame clones alone and lacks a portion of them. The table lists more than 80,000 clones, about two thirds of them singletons. The specimen sequenced was PBMCs. The receptors were gathered from a human donor in good health. CDR3s include the opening cysteine and the closing phenylalanine or tryptophan. D genes are given only for firm matches. Size values are once, few and many counts, or a class for expanded clones, and some rows have none.

J gene: TRBJ2-3; clone size: NA; D gene: TRBD2; V gene: TRBV4-3; CDR3 DNA: TGCGCCAGCAGCCAAGATCCTAGCGGGGGCCGGGGAGATACGCAGTATTTT; CDR3 protein: CASSQDPSGGRGDTQYF
J gene: TRBJ1-5; clone size: few; D gene: NA; V gene: TRBV12-5; CDR3 DNA: TGTGCTAGTGGTTGGATAATGGGAGATAGCAATCAGCCCCAGCATTTT; CDR3 protein: CASGWIMGDSNQPQHF
J gene: TRBJ1-4; clone size: NA; D gene: NA; V gene: TRBV7-2; CDR3 DNA: TGTGCCAGCAGCTTAGCAGGGGGTTCTGGGGAAAAACTGTTTTTT; CDR3 protein: CASSLAGGSGEKLFF
J gene: TRBJ2-1; clone size: NA; D gene: TRBD2; V gene: TRBV4-3; CDR3 DNA: TGCGCCAGCAGCCGTATAGCGGGGGGACACAATGAGCAGTTCTTC; CDR3 protein: CASSRIAGGHNEQFF
J gene: TRBJ2-1; clone size: NA; D gene: TRBD2; V gene: TRBV7-3; CDR3 DNA: TGTGCCAGCAGCCCACGGACTAGCAACTACAATGAGCAGTTCTTC; CDR3 protein: CASSPRTSNYNEQFF
J gene: TRBJ1-3; clone size: NA; D gene: TRBD1; V gene: TRBV5-4; CDR3 DNA: TGTGCCAGCAGCGGAACAGGGGGCGGTGGAAACACCATATATTTT; CDR3 protein: CASSGTGGGGNTIYF
J gene: TRBJ2-5; clone size: NA; D gene: NA; V gene: TRBV19; CDR3 DNA: TGTGCCAGTAGTATGGAGCTGTCCAAGAAGGAGACCCAGTACTTC; CDR3 protein: CASSMELSKKETQYF
J gene: TRBJ2-5; clone size: once; D gene: NA; V gene: TRBV20-1; CDR3 DNA: TGCAGTGCTATATTCCAAGAGACCCAGTACTTC; CDR3 protein: CSAIFQETQYF
J gene: TRBJ1-2; clone size: NA; D gene: TRBD1; V gene: TRBV7-9; CDR3 DNA: TGTGCCAGCAGCGCCCGACAGGGGGCGAAGACCTTTGACTATGGCTACACCTTC; CDR3 protein: CASSARQGAKTFDYGYTF
J gene: TRBJ2-4; clone size: NA; D gene: TRBD1; V gene: TRBV7-9; CDR3 DNA: TGTGCCAGCAGCCACGGGACAGACAAGGACATTCAGTACTTC; CDR3 protein: CASSHGTDKDIQYF
J gene: TRBJ2-1; clone size: once; D gene: NA; V gene: TRBV5-1; CDR3 DNA: TGCGCCAGCAGCTTGGCCTTGGAGGAGCAGTTCTTC; CDR3 protein: CASSLALEEQFF
J gene: TRBJ2-1; clone size: NA; D gene: TRBD2; V gene: TRBV7-3; CDR3 DNA: TGTGCCAGCAGCTTAACCCCTCGTCGACTAGCGGGGGGTACTAATGAGCAGTTCTTC; CDR3 protein: CASSLTPRRLAGGTNEQFF
J gene: TRBJ2-3; clone size: NA; D gene: NA; V gene: TRBV2; CDR3 DNA: TGTGCCAGCGGCTCACGGGGACTCACAGATACGCAGTATTTT; CDR3 protein: CASGSRGLTDTQYF
J gene: TRBJ2-5; clone size: few; D gene: TRBD1; V gene: TRBV6-1; CDR3 DNA: TGTGCCAGCAGTCAGACAGGGGGCAAACAGACCCAGTACTTC; CDR3 protein: CASSQTGGKQTQYF
J gene: TRBJ2-2; clone size: NA; D gene: TRBD1; V gene: TRBV9; CDR3 DNA: TGTGCCAGCAGCCCAGGGGGCTACACCGGGGAGCTGTTTTTT; CDR3 protein: CASSPGGYTGELFF
J gene: TRBJ2-1; clone size: NA; D gene: TRBD2; V gene: TRBV6-5; CDR3 DNA: TGTGCCAGCACCTCACGGGAGGGAAAGCAGTTCTTC; CDR3 protein: CASTSREGKQFF